This entry lists 13 T cell receptor beta chains sequenced from one sample in a study of T cell responses to AZD1222 COVID-19 vaccine (dated by TCRdb to 2020 to 2022). The time point label for this specimen denotes: baseline before first vaccination. Libraries were constructed by the immunoSEQ multiplex PCR assay. TCRdb mirrors the immuneACCESS table, restricted to in-frame sequences. Some clones are absent from its copies; in checked studies, under half trace to an unresolved V gene, and the reason for the others is unknown. This sample gives 80,000 to 100,000 clones in total; roughly 92% of them show up just once. The ten most abundant clones make up roughly 13% of the sample. Sequencing used peripheral blood, obtained on day 0 of AZD1222 vaccination. The receptors shown here come from an adult in good health.

This rearrangement joins TRBV7-2 to TRBJ1-1; a possible D gene is TRBD1 (6 bases). This CDR3 has 14 residues. The V gene's germline CDR1 is SGHTA and CDR2 FQGNSA. Trimming cost V 5 bases and J 3 bases, with 13 bases left between them. CDR3 amino acids: CASSADPGDTEAFF. CDR3 DNA: TGTGCCAGCAGCGCTGACCCAGGGGACACTGAAGCTTTCTTT.

The rearrangement links TRBV9 to TRBJ1-2; unclear D gene. The CDR3 contains 13 residues. V lost 2 bases and J 0 bases, leaving 5 bases between the germline ends. The germline V gene encodes CDR1 SGDLS and CDR2 YYNGEE. CDR3 loop: CASSVRTNYGYTF. CDR3 nucleotides: TGTGCCAGCAGCGTCAGGACTAACTATGGCTACACCTTC.

This clone appeared once. The J gene is TRBJ1-2, the V gene TRBV9; D uncertain. Germline CDR1 reads SGDLS; CDR2 reads YYNGEE. V lost 2 bases, J lost 4 bases, and 15 bases lay in between. The CDR3 covers 15 residues. The CDR3 loop is CASSVLGRETYGYTF. CDR3 in DNA: TGTGCCAGCAGCGTCCTCGGACGCGAAACCTATGGCTACACCTTC.

The chain couples TRBV5-1 to TRBJ1-2; tentative D call: TRBD1 (5 bases). V was cut by 0 bases and J by 3 bases, with 12 bases left in between. Germline loops: CDR1 SGHRS, CDR2 YFSETQ. This CDR3 has 15 amino acids. CDR3 in amino acids: CASSLAPGNDYGYTF. The CDR3 region has the DNA TGCGCCAGCAGCTTGGCCCCAGGGAATGACTATGGCTACACCTTC.

The chain links TRBV5-1 to TRBJ1-4; a possible D gene is TRBD1 (6 bases). CDR1 SGHRS and CDR2 YFSETQ come from the germline V gene. V lost 3 bases to trimming and J lost 7 bases, with 10 bases between them. The CDR3 has 13 amino acids. The CDR3, as DNA: TGCGCCAGCAGCTGGGACACCGGTGAAAAACTGTTTTTT. It codes for CASSWDTGEKLFF.

The J gene is TRBJ2-3, the V gene TRBV3-1 (or the pseudogene TRBV3-2), with TRBD2 identical over 9 bases. CDR3 length: 19 residues. Germline V CDR1 and CDR2: LGHDT, YNNKEL (reference sequence). The V segment lost 4 bases and the J segment 1 base; nucleotides outside the gene matches: 15. The CDR3 DNA is TGTGCCAGCAGCCCCCAACAGAGGGCTAGCGGGGTACGCACAGATACGCAGTATTTT. Residues: CASSPQQRASGVRTDTQYF.

V is TRBV6-5 and J is TRBJ1-3; unclear D gene. The V end was cut by 1 base, the J end by 0 bases, with 10 bases between. This CDR3 contains 16 residues. Germline CDR1 and CDR2: MNHEY and SVGAGI. The DNA for the CDR3 is TGTGCCAGCAGTTACTATTCGGGGAGCTCTGGAAACACCATATATTTT. Amino acids: CASSYYSGSSGNTIYF.

J is TRBJ1-5 and V is TRBV27; D gene uncertain. CDR3 size: 13 residues. Germline lookup yields CDR1 MNHEY and CDR2 SMNVEV (reference sequence). V was pared by 5 bases and J by 4 bases, with 9 bases between. The CDR3 sequence is CASSPDFNQPQHF. CDR3 sequence (DNA): TGTGCCAGCAGTCCCGACTTTAATCAGCCCCAGCATTTT.

This sequence joins TRBV4-1 and TRBJ1-5, with D perhaps matching TRBD1 (5 bases). V was shortened by 1 base and J by 3 bases, with 10 bases between the two germline ends. The germline CDR1 and CDR2 sequences are MGHRA and YSYEKL. The CDR3 spans 15 residues. CDR3 in amino acids: CASSQARGFNQPQHF. CDR3 nucleotide sequence: TGCGCCAGCAGCCAAGCCCGGGGCTTCAATCAGCCCCAGCATTTT.

The chain combines TRBV7-9 with TRBJ1-6; D unresolved. The CDR3 is 15 residues long. With 5 bases removed from V and 9 bases from J, the gap between germline ends came to 17 bases. Germline V gene lookup returns CDR1 SEHNR and CDR2 FQNEAQ (reference sequence). The CDR3 loop reads CASSQWISGISPLHF. The CDR3 region has the DNA TGTGCCAGCAGCCAATGGATAAGTGGGATTTCACCCCTCCACTTT.

The chain carries TRBV9 and TRBJ2-3, with 7 nucleotides matching TRBD1. The V and J ends lost 4 bases and 2 bases, in that order; junction bases with no gene match: 7. This CDR3 region has 15 residues. Germline V gives CDR1 SGDLS, CDR2 YYNGEE. Written as DNA, the CDR3 is TGTGCCAGCAGCCCAACAGGGGTCCACACAGATACGCAGTATTTT. It specifies CASSPTGVHTDTQYF. The full variable domain, completed using reference TRBV9 and TRBJ2-3, is DSGVTQTPKHLITATGQRVTLRCSPRSGDLSVYWYQQSLDQGLQFLIQYYNGEERAKGNILERFSAQQFPDLHSELNLSSLELGDSALYFCASSPTGVHTDTQYFGPGTRLTVL.

This chain links TRBV18 with TRBJ1-6; D perhaps matches TRBD1 (6 bases). CDR3 length equals 13 residues. V shed 2 bases and J shed 13 bases, with 12 bases lying between them. Germline-derived CDR1 and CDR2 are KGHSH and LQKENI. In nucleotides, the CDR3 is TGTGCCAGCTCACCAGGGGGCGACTTTCCCCTCCACTTT. Residues: CASSPGGDFPLHF.

The V and J genes are TRBV7-6 and TRBJ2-7; D is unclear. Germline V gene data show CDR1 as SGHVS and CDR2 as FNYEAQ. There are 15 residues in the CDR3. V dropped 1 base and J dropped 3 bases, with 13 bases sitting between them. The CDR3, as DNA: TGTGCCAGCAGCTTAGTGCACGGTTCCCTCTACGAGCAGTACTTC. The encoded protein is CASSLVHGSLYEQYF.